This is a list of T cell receptor beta chains from one sample in a study of T cells after yellow fever vaccination. TCRdb itself ran the 5' RACE reads through MiXCR, one entry per CDR3 protein. Of 300,000 or so distinct CDR3 sequences in the sample, roughly 4.3% were seen once. The sequencing here drew on PBMCs, taken 5 days after the yellow fever booster vaccination. The receptors here all came from a man aged 18 to 29 who received the YFV17D yellow fever vaccine. Both conserved end residues are part of each CDR3. Rows may omit the clone size; those that give it use once, few, many or a size class.

cdr3_aa v_call clone_size j_call
CASSQDSGISNQPQHF TRBV3-1 few TRBJ1-5
CASRGTGGGQFF TRBV7-9 many TRBJ2-1
CASIPAASGRDTQYF TRBV7-9 many TRBJ2-3
CASSPPQGRGGELFF TRBV19 many TRBJ2-2
CASSLEGGNQPQHF TRBV5-1 many TRBJ1-5
CASSLPKLPRSGAGELFF TRBV7-8 many TRBJ2-2
CASSLDPGGITDTQYF TRBV7-3 many TRBJ2-3
CASSRVTTGELFF TRBV7-2 . TRBJ2-2
CAGLRDNSEAFF TRBV7-9 few TRBJ1-1
CASSFLAGDRLETQYF TRBV12-3/TRBV12-4 . TRBJ2-5
CASSNVPYRDRAYEQYF TRBV21-1 few TRBJ2-7
CASSLVVGGGGYTF TRBV12-3/TRBV12-4 few TRBJ1-2
CASGGGSQETQYF TRBV7-2 few TRBJ2-5
CASSESATNEKLFF TRBV5-1 few TRBJ1-4
CASSPQGVIQPQHF TRBV6-6 few TRBJ1-5
CASSLTGDTQYF TRBV5-1 many TRBJ2-3
CAWAGQGAQPQHF TRBV30 . TRBJ1-5
CASSLEDWETGDGTDTQYF TRBV7-2 many TRBJ2-3
CASSLKAGLSNQPQHF TRBV27 . TRBJ1-5
CAWMEVSGTEAFF TRBV30 few TRBJ1-1
CASSLSPSGEETQYF TRBV7-2 few TRBJ2-5
CASSPRERETQYF TRBV4-3 many TRBJ2-5
CASSSGTVNYGYTF TRBV28 few TRBJ1-2